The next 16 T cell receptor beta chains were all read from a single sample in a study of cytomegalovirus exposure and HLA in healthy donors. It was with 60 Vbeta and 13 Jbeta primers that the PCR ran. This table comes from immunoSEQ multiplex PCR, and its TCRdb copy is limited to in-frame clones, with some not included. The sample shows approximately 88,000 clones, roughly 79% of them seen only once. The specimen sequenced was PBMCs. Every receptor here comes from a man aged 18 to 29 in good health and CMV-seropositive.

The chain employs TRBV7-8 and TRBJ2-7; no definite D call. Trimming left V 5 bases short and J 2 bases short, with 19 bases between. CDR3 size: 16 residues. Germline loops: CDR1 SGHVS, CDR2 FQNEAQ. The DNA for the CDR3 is TGTGCCAGCAGCCCAGTCGAGGCGTTTCTGCCCTACGAGCAGTACTTC. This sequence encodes CASSPVEAFLPYEQYF.

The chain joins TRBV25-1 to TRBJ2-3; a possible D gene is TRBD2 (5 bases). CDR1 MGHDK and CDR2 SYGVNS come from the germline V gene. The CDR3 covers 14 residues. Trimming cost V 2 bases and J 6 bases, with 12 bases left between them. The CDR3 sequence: CASSELTPSDTQYF. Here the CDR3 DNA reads TGTGCCAGCAGTGAACTAACCCCTAGCGATACGCAGTATTTT.

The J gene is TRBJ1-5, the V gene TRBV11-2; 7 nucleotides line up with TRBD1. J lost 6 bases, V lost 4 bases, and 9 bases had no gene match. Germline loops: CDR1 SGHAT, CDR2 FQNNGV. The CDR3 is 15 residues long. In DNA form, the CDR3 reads TGTGCCAGCAGCTCCTACAGGGGTCGGGGTCAGCCCCAGCATTTT. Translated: CASSSYRGRGQPQHF. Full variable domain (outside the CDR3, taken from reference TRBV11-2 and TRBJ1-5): EAGVAQSPRYKIIEKRQSVAFWCNPISGHATLYWYQQILGQGPKLLIQFQNNGVVDDSQLPKDRFSAERLKGVDSTLKIQPAKLEDSAVYLCASSSYRGRGQPQHFGDGTRLSIL.

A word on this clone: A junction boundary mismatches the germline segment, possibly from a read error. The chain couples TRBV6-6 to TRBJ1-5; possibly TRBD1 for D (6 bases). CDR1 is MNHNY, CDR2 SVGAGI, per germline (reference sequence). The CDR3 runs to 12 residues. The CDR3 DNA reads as TGCGCTATATCAGGGGCCATCCAGCCCCAGCATTTT. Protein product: CAISGAIQPQHF.

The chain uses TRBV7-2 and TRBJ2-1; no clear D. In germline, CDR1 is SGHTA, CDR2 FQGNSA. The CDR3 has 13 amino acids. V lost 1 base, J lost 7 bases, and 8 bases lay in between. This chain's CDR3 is CASSLGARNEQFF. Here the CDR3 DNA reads TGTGCCAGCAGCTTAGGAGCGCGGAATGAGCAGTTCTTC.

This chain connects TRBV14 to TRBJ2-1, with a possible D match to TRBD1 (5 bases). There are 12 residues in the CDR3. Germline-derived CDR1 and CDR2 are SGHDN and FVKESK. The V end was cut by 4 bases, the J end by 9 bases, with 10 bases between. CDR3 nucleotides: TGTGCCAGCAGCCTGGGCACAGGTGAGCAGTTCTTC. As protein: CASSLGTGEQFF. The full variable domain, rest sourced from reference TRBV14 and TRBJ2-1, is EAGVTQFPSHSVIEKGQTVTLRCDPISGHDNLYWYRRVMGKEIKFLLHFVKESKQDESGMPNNRFLAERTGGTYSTLKVQPAELEDSGVYFCASSLGTGEQFFGPGTRLTVL.

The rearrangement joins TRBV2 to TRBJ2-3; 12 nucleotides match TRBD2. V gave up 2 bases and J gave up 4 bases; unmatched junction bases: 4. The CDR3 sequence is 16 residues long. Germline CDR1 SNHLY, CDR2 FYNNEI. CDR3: CASSELAGGPPDTQYF. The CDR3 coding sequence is TGTGCCAGCAGTGAACTAGCGGGAGGGCCTCCAGATACGCAGTATTTT.

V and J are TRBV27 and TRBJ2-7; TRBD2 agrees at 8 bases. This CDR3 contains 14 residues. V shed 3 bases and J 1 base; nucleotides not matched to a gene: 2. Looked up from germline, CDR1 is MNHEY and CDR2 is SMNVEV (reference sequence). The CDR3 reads CASSFGLASYEQYF. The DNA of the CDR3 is TGTGCCAGCAGTTTCGGACTAGCTTCCTACGAGCAGTACTTC.

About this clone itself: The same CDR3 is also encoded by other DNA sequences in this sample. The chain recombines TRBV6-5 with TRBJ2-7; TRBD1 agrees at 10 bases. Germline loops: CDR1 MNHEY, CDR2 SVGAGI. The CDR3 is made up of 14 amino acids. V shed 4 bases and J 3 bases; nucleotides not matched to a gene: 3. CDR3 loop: CASSWDRGSYEQYF. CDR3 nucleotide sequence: TGTGCCAGCAGTTGGGACAGGGGAAGCTACGAGCAGTACTTC.

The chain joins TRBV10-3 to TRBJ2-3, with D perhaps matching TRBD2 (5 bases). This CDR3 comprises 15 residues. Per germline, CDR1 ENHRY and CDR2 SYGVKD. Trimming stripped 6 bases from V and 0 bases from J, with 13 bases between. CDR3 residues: CAISSTGFSTDTQYF. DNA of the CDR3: TGTGCCATCAGCAGCACGGGATTTAGCACAGATACGCAGTATTTT.

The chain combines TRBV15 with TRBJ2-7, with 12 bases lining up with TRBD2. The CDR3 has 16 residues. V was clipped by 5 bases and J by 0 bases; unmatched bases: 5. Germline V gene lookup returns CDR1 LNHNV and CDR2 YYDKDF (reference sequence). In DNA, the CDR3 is TGTGCCACCAGCCGACTGGGACTAGCGGGCTCCTACGAGCAGTACTTC. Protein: CATSRLGLAGSYEQYF. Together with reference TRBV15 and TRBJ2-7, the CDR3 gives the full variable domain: DAMVIQNPRYQVTQFGKPVTLSCSQTLNHNVMYWYQQKSSQAPKLLFHYYDKDFNNEADTPDNFQSRRPNTSFCFLDIRSPGLGDTAMYLCATSRLGLAGSYEQYFGPGTRLTVT.

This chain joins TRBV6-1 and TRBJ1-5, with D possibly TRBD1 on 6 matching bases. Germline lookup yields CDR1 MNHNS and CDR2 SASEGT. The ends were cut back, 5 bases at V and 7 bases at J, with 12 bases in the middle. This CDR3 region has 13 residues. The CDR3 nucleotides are TGTGCCAGCAGTCAGGACAGAGAGCAGCCCCAGCATTTT. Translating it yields CASSQDREQPQHF.

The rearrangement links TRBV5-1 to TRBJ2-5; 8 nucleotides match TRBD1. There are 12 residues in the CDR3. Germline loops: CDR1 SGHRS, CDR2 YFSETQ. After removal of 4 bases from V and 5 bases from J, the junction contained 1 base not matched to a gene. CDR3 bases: TGCGCCAGCAGCCGGGACAGGGAGACCCAGTACTTC. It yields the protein CASSRDRETQYF.

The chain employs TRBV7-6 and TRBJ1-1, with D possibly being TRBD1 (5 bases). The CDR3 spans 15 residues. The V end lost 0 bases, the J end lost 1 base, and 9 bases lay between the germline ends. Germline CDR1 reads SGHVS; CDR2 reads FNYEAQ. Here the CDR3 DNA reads TGTGCCAGCAGCTTAGCGGCAGGGTCGAACACTGAAGCTTTCTTT. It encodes CASSLAAGSNTEAFF.

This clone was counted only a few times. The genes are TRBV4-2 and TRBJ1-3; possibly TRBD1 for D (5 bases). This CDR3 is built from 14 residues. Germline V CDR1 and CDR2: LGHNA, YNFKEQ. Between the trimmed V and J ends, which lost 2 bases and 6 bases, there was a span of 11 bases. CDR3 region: CASSQRGLANTIYF. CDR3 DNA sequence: TGTGCCAGCAGCCAAAGGGGACTTGCAAACACCATATATTTT.

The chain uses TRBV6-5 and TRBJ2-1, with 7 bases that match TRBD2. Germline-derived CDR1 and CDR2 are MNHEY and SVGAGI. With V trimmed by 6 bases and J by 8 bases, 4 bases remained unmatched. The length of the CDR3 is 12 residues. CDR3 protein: CASSQAGYEQFF. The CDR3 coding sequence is TGTGCCAGCAGCCAAGCGGGATATGAGCAGTTCTTC.